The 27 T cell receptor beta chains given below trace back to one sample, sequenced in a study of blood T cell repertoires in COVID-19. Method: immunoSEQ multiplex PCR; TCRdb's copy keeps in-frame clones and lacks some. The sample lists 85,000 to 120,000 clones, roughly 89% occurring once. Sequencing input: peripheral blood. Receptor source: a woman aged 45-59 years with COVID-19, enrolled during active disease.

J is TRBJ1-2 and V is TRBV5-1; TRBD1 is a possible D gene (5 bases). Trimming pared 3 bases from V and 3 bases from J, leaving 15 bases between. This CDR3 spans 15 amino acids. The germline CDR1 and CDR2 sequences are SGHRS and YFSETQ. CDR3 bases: TGCGCCAGCAGCTCCATGCCAGGGTTAGACTATGGCTACACCTTC. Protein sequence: CASSSMPGLDYGYTF.

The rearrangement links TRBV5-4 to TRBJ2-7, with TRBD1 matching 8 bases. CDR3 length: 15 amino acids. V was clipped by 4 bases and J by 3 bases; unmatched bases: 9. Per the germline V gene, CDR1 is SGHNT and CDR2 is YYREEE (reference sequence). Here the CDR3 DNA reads TGTGCCAGCAGCGGTGACAGGGGTCCTATCTACGAGCAGTACGTC. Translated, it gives CASSGDRGPIYEQYV.

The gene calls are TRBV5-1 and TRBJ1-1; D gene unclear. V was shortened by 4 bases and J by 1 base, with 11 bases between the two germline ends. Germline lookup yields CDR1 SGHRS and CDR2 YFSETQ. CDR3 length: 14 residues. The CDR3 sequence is CASSPAARNTEAFF. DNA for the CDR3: TGCGCCAGCAGCCCGGCGGCACGGAACACTGAAGCTTTCTTT.

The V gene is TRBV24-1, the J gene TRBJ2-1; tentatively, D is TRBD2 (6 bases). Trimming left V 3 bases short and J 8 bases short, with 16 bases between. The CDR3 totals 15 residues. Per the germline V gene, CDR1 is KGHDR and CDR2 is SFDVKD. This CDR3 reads CATSDAGTRGDEQFF. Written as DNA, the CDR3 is TGTGCCACCAGTGATGCCGGGACTCGGGGAGATGAGCAGTTCTTC.

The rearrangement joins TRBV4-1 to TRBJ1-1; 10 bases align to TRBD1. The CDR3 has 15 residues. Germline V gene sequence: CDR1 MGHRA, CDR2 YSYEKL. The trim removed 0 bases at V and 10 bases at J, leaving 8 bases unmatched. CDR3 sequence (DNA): TGCGCCAGCAGCCAAGACCCGGGACAGGGGATGCGAGCTTTCTTT. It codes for CASSQDPGQGMRAFF.

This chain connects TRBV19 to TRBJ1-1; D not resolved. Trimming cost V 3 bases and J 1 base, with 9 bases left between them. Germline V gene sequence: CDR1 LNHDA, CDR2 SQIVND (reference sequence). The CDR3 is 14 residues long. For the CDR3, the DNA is TGTGCCAGTAGTATCCCCCCAAAGAACACTGAAGCTTTCTTT. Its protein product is CASSIPPKNTEAFF.

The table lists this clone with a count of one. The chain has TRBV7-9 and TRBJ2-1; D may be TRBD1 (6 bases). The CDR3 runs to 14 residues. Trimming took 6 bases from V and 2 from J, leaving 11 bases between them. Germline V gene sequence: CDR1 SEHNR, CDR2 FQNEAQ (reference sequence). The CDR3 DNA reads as TGTGCCAGCAGGTTCGGGACAACCTACAATGAGCAGTTCTTC. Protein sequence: CASRFGTTYNEQFF.

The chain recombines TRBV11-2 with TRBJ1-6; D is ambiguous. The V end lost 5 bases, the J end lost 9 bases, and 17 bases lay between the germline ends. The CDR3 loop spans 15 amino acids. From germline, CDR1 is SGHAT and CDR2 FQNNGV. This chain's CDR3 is CASSQRVGSGSPLHF. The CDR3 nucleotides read TGTGCCAGCAGCCAAAGGGTGGGTAGCGGTTCACCCCTCCACTTT.

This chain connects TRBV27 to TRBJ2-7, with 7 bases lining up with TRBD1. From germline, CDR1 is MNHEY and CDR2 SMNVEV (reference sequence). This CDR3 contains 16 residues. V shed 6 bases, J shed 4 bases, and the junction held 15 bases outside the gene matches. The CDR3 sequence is CASSPSPGQSPYEQYF. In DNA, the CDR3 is TGTGCCAGCAGCCCCTCTCCGGGACAGAGCCCTTACGAGCAGTACTTC.

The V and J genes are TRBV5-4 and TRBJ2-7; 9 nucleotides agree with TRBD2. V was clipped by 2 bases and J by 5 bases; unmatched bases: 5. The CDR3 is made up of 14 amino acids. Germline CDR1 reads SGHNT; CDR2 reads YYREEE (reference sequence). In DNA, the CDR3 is TGTGCCAGCAGCTTTAGCGGGGGCATCGACGAGCAGTACTTC. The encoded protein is CASSFSGGIDEQYF. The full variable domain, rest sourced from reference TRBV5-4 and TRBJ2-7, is ETGVTQSPTHLIKTRGQQVTLRCSSQSGHNTVSWYQQALGQGPQFIFQYYREEENGRGNFPPRFSGLQFPNYSSELNVNALELDDSALYLCASSFSGGIDEQYFGPGTRLTVT.

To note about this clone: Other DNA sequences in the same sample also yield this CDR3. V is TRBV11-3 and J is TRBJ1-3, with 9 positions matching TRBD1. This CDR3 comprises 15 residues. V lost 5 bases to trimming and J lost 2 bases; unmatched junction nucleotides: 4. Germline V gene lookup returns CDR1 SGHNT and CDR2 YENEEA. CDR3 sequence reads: CASSPGQGPGNTIYF. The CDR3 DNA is TGTGCCAGCAGCCCGGGACAGGGCCCTGGAAACACCATATATTTT.

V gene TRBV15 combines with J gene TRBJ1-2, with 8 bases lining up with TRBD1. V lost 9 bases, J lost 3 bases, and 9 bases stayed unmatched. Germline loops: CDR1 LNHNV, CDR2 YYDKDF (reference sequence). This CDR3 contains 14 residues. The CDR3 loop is CATTTGGRDYGYTF. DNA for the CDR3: TGTGCCACAACAACAGGGGGTCGGGACTATGGCTACACCTTC.

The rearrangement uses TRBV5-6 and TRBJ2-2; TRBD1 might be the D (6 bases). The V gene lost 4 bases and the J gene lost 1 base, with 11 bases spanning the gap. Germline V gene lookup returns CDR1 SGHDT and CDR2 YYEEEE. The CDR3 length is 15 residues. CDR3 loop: CASSPSTGNTGELFF. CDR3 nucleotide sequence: TGTGCCAGCAGCCCATCGACAGGGAACACCGGGGAGCTGTTTTTT.

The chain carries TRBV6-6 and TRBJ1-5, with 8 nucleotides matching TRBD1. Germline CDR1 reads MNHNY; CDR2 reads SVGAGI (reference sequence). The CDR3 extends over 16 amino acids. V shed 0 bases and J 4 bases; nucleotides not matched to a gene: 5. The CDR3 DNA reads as TGTGCCAGCAGTTACTCGGGACAGGCATTAAATCAGCCCCAGCATTTT. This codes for CASSYSGQALNQPQHF.

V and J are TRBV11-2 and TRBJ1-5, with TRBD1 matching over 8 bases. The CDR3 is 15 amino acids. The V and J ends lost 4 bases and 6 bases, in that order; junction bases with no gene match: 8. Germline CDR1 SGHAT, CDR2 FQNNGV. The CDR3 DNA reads TGTGCCAGCAGCTCTGGACAGGGCGGGGGTCAGCCCCAGCATTTT. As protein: CASSSGQGGGQPQHF.

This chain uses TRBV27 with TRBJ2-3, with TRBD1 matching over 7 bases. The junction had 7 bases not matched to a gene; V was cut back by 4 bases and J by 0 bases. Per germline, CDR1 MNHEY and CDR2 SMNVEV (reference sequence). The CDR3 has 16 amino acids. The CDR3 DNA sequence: TGTGCCAGCAGTTGGGGACAGCTCAGAAGCACAGATACGCAGTATTTT. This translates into CASSWGQLRSTDTQYF.

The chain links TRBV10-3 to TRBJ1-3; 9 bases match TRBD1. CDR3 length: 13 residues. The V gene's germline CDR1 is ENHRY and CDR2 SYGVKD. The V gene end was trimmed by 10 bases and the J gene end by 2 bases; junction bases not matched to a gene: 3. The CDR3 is CATYRGPGNTIYF. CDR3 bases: TGTGCCACATACAGGGGGCCTGGAAACACCATATATTTT.

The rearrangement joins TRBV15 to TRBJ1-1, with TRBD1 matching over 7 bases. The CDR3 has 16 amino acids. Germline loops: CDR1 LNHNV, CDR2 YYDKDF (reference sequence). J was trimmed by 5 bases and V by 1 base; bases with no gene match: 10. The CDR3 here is CATSRAGNRGKTEAFF. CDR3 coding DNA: TGTGCCACCAGCAGAGCCGGGAACAGGGGAAAAACTGAAGCTTTCTTT.

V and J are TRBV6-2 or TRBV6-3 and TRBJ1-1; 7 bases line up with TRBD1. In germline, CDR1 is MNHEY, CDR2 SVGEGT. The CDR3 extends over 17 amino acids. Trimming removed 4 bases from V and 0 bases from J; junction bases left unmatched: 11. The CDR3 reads CASSFSRDRALNTEAFF. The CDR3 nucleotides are TGTGCCAGCAGTTTTTCCCGGGACAGAGCTTTGAACACTGAAGCTTTCTTT.

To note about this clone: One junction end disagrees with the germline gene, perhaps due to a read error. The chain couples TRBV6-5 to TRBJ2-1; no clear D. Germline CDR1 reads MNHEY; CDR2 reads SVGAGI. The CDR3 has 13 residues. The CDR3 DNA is TGTGCCAGCAGTTACGACTCCGACAATGAGCAGTTCTTC. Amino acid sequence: CASSYDSDNEQFF.

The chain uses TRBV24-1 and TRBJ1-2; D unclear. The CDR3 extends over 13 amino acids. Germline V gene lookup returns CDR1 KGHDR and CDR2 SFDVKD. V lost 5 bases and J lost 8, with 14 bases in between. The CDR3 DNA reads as TGTGCCACCAGTGTCGACGCGGCTGGAGGCTACACCTTC. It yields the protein CATSVDAAGGYTF.

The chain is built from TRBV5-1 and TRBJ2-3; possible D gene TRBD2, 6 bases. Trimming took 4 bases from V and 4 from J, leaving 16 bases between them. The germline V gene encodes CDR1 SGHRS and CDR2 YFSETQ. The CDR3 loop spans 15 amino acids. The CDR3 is CASSPPGLFADTQYF. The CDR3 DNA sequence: TGCGCCAGCAGCCCCCCGGGACTTTTTGCAGATACGCAGTATTTT.

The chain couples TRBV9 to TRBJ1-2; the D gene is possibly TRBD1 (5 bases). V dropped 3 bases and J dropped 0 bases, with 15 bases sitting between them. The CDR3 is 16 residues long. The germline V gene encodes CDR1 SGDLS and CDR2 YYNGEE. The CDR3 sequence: CASSASNPRANYGYTF. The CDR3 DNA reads TGTGCCAGCAGCGCGTCAAATCCCAGGGCTAACTATGGCTACACCTTC.

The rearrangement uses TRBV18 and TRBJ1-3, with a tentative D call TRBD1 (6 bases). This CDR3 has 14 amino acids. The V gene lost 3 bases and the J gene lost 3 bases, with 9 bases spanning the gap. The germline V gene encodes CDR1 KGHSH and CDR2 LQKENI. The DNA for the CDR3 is TGTGCCAGCTCACCGGGACATAGTGGAAACACCATATATTTT. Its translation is CASSPGHSGNTIYF.

CDR3 coding DNA: TGTGCCAGCAGTCACTACGCCGGCGGGAACACTGAAGCTTTCTTT. Translating it yields CASSHYAGGNTEAFF. V gene TRBV6-4 combines with J gene TRBJ1-1; unclear D gene. Trimming cost V 5 bases and J 1 base, with 14 bases left between them. Germline V gene sequence: CDR1 MRHNA, CDR2 SNTAGT. The CDR3 is made up of 15 amino acids.

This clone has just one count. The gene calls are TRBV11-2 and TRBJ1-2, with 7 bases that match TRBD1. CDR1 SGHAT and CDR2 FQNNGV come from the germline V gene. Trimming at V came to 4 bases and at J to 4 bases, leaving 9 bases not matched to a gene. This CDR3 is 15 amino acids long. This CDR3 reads CASSSYRGWGYGYTF. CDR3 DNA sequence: TGTGCCAGCAGCTCTTACAGGGGATGGGGCTATGGCTACACCTTC.

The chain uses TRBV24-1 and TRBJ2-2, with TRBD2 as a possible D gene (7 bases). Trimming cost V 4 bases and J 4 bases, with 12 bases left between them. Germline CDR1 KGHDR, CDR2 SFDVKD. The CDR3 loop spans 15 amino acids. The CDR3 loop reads CATSERGGGTGELFF. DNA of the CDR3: TGTGCCACCAGTGAGAGGGGAGGGGGCACCGGGGAGCTGTTTTTT.